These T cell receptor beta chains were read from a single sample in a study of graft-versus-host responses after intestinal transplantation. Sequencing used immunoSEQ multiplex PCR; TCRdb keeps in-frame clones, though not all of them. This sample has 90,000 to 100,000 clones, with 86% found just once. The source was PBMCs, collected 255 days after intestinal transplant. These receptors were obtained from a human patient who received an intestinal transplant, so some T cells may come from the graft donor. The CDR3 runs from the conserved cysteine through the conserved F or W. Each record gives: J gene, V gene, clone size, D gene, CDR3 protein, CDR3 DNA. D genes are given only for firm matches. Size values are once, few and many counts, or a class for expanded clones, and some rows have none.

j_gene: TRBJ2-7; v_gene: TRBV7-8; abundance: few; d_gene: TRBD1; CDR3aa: CASSWEGTGGSEQYF; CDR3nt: TGTGCCAGCAGCTGGGAGGGGACAGGGGGCTCCGAGCAGTACTTC
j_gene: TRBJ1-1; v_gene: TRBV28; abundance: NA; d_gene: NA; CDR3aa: CASSLPLGQNTEAFF; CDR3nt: TGTGCCAGCAGTTTACCGTTGGGACAGAACACTGAAGCTTTCTTT
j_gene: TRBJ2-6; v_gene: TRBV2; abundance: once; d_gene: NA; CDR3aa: CASSESSLHSGANVLTF; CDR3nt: TGTGCCAGCAGTGAATCTTCCCTCCACTCTGGGGCCAACGTCCTGACTTTC
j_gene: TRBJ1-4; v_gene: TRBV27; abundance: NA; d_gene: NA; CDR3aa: CASSFGADNEKLFF; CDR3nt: TGTGCCAGCAGTTTCGGGGCGGATAATGAAAAACTGTTTTTT
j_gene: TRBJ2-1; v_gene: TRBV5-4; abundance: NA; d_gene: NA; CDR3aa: CASSSGQAANEQFF; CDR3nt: TGTGCCAGCAGCTCGGGGCAGGCCGCCAATGAGCAGTTCTTC
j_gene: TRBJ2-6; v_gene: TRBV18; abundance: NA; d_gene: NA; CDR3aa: CASSPLSTDRSGANVLTF; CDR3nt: TGTGCCAGCTCACCATTGTCCACAGACCGCTCTGGGGCCAACGTCCTGACTTTC
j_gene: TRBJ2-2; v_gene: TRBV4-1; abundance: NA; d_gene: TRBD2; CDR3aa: CASSQISGRRTGELFF; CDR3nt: TGCGCCAGCAGCCAAATCAGCGGGAGAAGAACCGGGGAGCTGTTTTTT
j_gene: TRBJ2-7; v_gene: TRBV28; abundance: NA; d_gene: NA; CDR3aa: CATAQGRGAFSSYEQYF; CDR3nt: TGTGCCACGGCCCAGGGCCGTGGGGCCTTTAGCTCCTACGAGCAGTACTTC
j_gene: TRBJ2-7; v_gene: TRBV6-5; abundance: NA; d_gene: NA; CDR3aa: CATRDRGSYEQYF; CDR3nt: TGTGCCACCAGGGACCGTGGCTCCTACGAGCAGTACTTC
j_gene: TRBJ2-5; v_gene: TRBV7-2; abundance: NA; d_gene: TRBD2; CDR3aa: CASSFRLAGGTQYF; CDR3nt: TGTGCCAGCAGCTTTCGGCTAGCGGGGGGGACCCAGTACTTC
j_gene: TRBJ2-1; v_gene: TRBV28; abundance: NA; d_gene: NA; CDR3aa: CASSGYNEQFF; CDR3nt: TGTGCCAGCAGTGGATACAATGAGCAGTTCTTC
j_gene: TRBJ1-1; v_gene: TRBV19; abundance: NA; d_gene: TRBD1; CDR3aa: CASSIRGQGNTEAFF; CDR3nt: TGTGCCAGTAGTATAAGGGGACAGGGGAACACTGAAGCTTTCTTT
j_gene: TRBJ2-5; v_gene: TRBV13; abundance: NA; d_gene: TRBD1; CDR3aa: CASSAFGQGLETQYF; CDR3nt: TGTGCCAGCAGTGCTTTTGGACAGGGTCTAGAGACCCAGTACTTC
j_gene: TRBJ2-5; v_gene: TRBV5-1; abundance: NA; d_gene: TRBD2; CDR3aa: CASSLAGARRETQYF; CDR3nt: TGCGCCAGCAGCCTAGCGGGGGCGAGGAGAGAGACCCAGTACTTC
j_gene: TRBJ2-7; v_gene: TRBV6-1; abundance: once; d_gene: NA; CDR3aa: CASSEGRMNYEQYF; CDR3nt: TGTGCCAGCAGTGAGGGACGGATGAACTACGAGCAGTACTTC
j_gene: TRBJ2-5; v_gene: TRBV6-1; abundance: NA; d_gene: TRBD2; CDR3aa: CASSELGGVRETQYF; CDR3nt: TGTGCCAGCAGTGAACTTGGGGGGGTTCGGGAGACCCAGTACTTC
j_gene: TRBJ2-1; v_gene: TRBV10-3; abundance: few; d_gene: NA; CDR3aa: CAISESSQGGEQFF; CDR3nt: TGTGCCATCAGTGAGTCGTCGCAGGGGGGCGAGCAGTTCTTC
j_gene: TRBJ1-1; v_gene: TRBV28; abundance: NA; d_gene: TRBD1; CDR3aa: CASSPGHSGTGNTEAFF; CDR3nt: TGTGCCAGCAGTCCCGGACATTCCGGGACAGGGAACACTGAAGCTTTCTTT
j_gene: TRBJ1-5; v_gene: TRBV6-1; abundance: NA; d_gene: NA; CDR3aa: CASSEALEGYQPQHF; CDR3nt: TGTGCCAGCAGTGAAGCGCTGGAGGGTTATCAGCCCCAGCATTTT
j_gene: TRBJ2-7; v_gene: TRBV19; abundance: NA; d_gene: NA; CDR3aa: CASSINTNYEQYF; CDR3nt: TGTGCCAGTAGTATAAACACTAACTACGAGCAGTACTTC
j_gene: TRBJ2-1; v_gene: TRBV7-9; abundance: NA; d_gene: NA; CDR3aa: CASSKETVRLNEQFF; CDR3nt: TGTGCCAGCAGCAAGGAGACAGTCCGTCTCAATGAGCAGTTCTTC
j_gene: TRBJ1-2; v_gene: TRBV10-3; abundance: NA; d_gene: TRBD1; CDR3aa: CAISDPGQANYGYTF; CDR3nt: TGTGCCATCAGTGATCCAGGACAGGCTAACTATGGCTACACCTTC
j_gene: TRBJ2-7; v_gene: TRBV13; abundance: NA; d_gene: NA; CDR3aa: CASSLRLGVSYEQYF; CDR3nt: TGTGCCAGCAGCTTACGTCTGGGGGTCTCCTACGAGCAGTACTTC
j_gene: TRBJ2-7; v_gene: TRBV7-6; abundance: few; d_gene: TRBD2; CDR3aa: CASSLVRGLAGSYEQYF; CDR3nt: TGTGCCAGCAGCTTAGTACGGGGGCTAGCGGGTTCCTACGAGCAGTACTTC
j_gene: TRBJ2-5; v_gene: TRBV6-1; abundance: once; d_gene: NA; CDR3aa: CASGGRAQETQYF; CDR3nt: TGTGCCAGCGGGGGGAGAGCCCAAGAGACCCAGTACTTC
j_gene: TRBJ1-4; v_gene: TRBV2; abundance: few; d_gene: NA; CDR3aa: CASRAGEKLFF; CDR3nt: TGTGCCAGCAGGGCGGGAGAAAAACTGTTTTTT
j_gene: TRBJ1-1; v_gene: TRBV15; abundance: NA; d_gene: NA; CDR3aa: CATSTRRDAEAFF; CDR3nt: TGTGCCACCAGCACACGAAGGGACGCTGAAGCTTTCTTT
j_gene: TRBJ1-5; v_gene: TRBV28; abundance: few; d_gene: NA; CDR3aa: CASSLGGGNQPQHF; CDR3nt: TGTGCCAGCAGTTTGGGGGGAGGCAATCAGCCCCAGCATTTT
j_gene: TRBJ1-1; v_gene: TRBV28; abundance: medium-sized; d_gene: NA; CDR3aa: CASKDSEAFF; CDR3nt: TGTGCCAGTAAGGACAGTGAAGCTTTCTTT
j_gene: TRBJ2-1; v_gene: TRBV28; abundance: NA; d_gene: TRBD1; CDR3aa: CASSLRDSVYNEQFF; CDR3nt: TGTGCCAGCAGTTTAAGGGACAGCGTTTACAATGAGCAGTTCTTC
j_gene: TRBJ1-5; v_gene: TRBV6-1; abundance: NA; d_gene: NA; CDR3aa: CASSETGPPNQPQHF; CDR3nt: TGTGCCAGCAGTGAAACAGGCCCACCCAATCAGCCCCAGCATTTT
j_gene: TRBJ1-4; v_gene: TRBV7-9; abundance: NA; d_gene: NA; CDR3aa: CASSSGLTNEKLFF; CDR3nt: TGTGCCAGCAGCTCAGGGTTGACTAATGAAAAACTGTTTTTT
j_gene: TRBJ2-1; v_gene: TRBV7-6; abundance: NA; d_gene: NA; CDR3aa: CASSHWGDGNNEQFF; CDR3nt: TGTGCCAGCAGTCATTGGGGGGACGGAAACAATGAGCAGTTCTTC
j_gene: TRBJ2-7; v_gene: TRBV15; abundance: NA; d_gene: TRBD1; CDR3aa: CATSREQGPYEQYF; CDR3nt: TGTGCCACCAGCAGAGAACAGGGGCCCTACGAGCAGTACTTC
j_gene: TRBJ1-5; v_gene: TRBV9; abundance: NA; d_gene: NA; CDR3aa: CASSVTGMGGAQHF; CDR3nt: TGTGCCAGCAGCGTCACAGGGATGGGGGGTGCCCAGCATTTT
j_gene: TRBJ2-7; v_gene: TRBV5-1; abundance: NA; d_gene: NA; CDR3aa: CASSRIIQGPSYEQYF; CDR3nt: TGCGCCAGCAGCCGAATCATCCAGGGGCCTTCCTACGAGCAGTACTTC
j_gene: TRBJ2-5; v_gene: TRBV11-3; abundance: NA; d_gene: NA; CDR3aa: CASSSNQETQYF; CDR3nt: TGTGCCAGCAGCTCGAACCAAGAGACCCAGTACTTC
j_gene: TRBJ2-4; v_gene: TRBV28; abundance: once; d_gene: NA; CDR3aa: CASSFPRGNIQYF; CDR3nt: TGTGCCAGCAGTTTCCCACGGGGAAACATTCAGTACTTC
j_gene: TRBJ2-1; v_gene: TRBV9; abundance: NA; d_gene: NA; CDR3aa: CASSVTPQGYNEQFF; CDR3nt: TGTGCCAGCAGCGTGACCCCCCAGGGCTACAATGAGCAGTTCTTC
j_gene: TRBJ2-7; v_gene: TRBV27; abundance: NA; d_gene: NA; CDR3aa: CASTPREGGFGEQYF; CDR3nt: TGTGCCAGCACCCCCCGAGAGGGGGGATTTGGCGAGCAGTACTTC
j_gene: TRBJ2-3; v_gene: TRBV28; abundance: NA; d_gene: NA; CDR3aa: CASDRRTDGAPSTDTQYF; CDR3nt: TGTGCCAGCGACCGTCGTACGGACGGAGCGCCTAGCACAGATACGCAGTATTTT
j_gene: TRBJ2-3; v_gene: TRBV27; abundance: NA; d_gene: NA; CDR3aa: CASSLRHTDTQYF; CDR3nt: TGTGCCAGCAGTCTCCGACACACAGATACGCAGTATTTT
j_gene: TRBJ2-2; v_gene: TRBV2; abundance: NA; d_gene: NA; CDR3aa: CASSEIGGGTGELFF; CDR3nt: TGTGCCAGCAGTGAGATAGGGGGGGGCACCGGGGAGCTGTTTTTT
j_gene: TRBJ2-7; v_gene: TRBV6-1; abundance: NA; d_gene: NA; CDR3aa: CASSFAPGEQYF; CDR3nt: TGTGCCAGCAGTTTCGCACCGGGCGAGCAGTACTTC
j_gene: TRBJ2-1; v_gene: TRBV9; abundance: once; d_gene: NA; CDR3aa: CASSVGEGPNEQFF; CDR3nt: TGTGCCAGCAGCGTAGGAGAGGGGCCTAATGAGCAGTTCTTC
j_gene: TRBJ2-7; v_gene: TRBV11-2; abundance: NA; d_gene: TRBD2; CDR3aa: CASSLTEREINEQYF; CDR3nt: TGTGCCAGCAGCCTCACTGAGCGGGAGATCAACGAGCAGTACTTC
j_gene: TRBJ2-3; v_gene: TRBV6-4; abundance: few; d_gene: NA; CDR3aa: CASSDGGDTDTQYF; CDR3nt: TGTGCCAGCAGTGACGGGGGAGACACAGATACGCAGTATTTT
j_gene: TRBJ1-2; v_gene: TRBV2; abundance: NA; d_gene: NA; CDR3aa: CASSETEFYGYTF; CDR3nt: TGTGCCAGCAGTGAAACAGAATTCTATGGCTACACCTTC
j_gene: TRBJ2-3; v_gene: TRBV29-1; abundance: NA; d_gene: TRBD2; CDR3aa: CSVEAPSGGPRTDTQYF; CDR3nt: TGCAGCGTTGAAGCACCTAGCGGGGGACCTCGCACAGATACGCAGTATTTT
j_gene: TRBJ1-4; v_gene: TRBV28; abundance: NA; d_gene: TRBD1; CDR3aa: CASSLPRDRDVSEKLFF; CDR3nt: TGTGCCAGCAGTTTACCCCGGGACAGGGACGTTAGTGAAAAACTGTTTTTT
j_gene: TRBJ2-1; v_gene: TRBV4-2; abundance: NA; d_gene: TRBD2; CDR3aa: CASSHGLAGIHEQFF; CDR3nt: TGTGCCAGCAGCCACGGACTAGCGGGGATACATGAGCAGTTCTTC
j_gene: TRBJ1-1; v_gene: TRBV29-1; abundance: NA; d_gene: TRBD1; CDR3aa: CSVVKELTGVNTEAFF; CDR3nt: TGCAGCGTTGTTAAGGAGTTGACAGGGGTGAACACTGAAGCTTTCTTT
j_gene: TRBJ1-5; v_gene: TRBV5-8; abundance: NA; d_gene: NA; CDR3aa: CASSPQGQSNQPQHF; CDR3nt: TGTGCCAGCAGCCCCCAGGGTCAGAGCAATCAGCCCCAGCATTTT
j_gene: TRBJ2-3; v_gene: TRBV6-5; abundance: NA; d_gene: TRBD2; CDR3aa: CASSYLAGGPPDTQYF; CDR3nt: TGTGCCAGCAGTTACTTAGCGGGGGGGCCCCCAGATACGCAGTATTTT